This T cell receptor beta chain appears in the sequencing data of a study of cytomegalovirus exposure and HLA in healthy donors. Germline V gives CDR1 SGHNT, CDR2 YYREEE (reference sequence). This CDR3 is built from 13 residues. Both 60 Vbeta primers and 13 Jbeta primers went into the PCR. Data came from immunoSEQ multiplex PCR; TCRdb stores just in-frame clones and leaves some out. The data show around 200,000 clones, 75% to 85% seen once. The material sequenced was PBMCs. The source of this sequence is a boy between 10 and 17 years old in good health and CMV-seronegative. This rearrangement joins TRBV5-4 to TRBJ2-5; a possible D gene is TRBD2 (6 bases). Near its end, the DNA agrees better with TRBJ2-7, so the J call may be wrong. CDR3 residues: CASSSGTSYEQYF. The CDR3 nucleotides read TGTGCCAGCAGCTCCGGGACTTCCTACGAGCAGTACTTC.